This T cell receptor beta chain was captured in a study of blood T cell repertoires in COVID-19. Across the whole study: The samples span acute and convalescent COVID-19 from the United States, Italy and Spain. PBMCs, B-cell-depleted T cells, or T cells were the source of the cDNA or gDNA that made up the material.

The CDR3 length is 18 residues. Germline-derived CDR1 and CDR2 are SNHLY and FYNNEI. V lost 6 bases and J lost 0; bases outside the gene matches: 9. The assay was immunoSEQ multiplex PCR, and TCRdb's table has in-frame clones only and misses some. This sample yields fewer than 80,000 clones, of which roughly nine tenths are seen a single time; around 5.2% belongs to the top ten. The specimen was peripheral blood. This sequence originates from a woman aged 45 to 65 with active COVID-19. The chain links TRBV2 to TRBJ2-6, with 9 bases lining up with TRBD1. The CDR3 nucleotides are TGTGCCAGCAGCCGGGGACAGGGCGGCCCCTCTGGGGCCAACGTCCTGACTTTC. Protein sequence: CASSRGQGGPSGANVLTF. The full variable domain, rest sourced from reference TRBV2 and TRBJ2-6, is EPEVTQTPSHQVTQMGQEVILRCVPISNHLYFYWYRQILGQKVEFLVSFYNNEISEKSEIFDDQFSVERPDGSNFTLKIRSTKLEDSAMYFCASSRGQGGPSGANVLTFGAGSRLTVL.